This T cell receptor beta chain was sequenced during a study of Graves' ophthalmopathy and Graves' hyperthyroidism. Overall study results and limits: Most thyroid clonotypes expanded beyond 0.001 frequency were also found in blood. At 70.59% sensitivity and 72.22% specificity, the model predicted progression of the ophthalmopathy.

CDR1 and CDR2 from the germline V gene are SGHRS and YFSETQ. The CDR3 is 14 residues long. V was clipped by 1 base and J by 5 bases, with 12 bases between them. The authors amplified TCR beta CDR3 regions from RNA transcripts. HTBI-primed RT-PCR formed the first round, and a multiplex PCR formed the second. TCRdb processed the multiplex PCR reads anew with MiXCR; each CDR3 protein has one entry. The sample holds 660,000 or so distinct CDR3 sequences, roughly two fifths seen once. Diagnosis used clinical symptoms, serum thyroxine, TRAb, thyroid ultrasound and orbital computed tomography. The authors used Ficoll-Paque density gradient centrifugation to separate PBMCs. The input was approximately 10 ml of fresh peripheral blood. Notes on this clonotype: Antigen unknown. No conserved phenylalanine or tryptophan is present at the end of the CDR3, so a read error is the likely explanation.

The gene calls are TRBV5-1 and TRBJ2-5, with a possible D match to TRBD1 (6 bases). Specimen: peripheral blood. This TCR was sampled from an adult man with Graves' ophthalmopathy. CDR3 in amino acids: CASSLLQRGETQYV. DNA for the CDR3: TGCGCCAGCAGCTTGTTACAGAGGGGGGAGACCCAGTACGTC.